The T cell receptor beta chain under discussion was sequenced for a study of cytomegalovirus exposure and HLA in healthy donors. Study background: Prior work identified around 120 million unique TCR beta sequences in some 200 million T cells.

Findings and caveats of the study: A later analysis found that most CMV-associated TCR beta chains appeared HLA-restricted. Later examination showed HLA-associated TCR beta chains had greater clonal expansion than equally common others.

Trimming left V 8 bases short and J 6 bases short, with 9 bases between. Germline assignment: CDR1 MNHNS and CDR2 SASEGT. The CDR3 extends over 11 amino acids. As concerns this clone: Its cognate antigen is unknown.

PCR amplification relied on 60 Vbeta primers (plus 13 Jbeta primers). The table came from immunoSEQ multiplex PCR; TCRdb's copy has only in-frame clones and leaves some out. The sample carries under 150,000 clones, 80% to 85% recorded once. This chain joins TRBV6-1 and TRBJ2-3; D remains unclear. The sequence derives from a woman between 25 and 40 years old in good health and CMV-seronegative. The sequenced material came from PBMCs. DNA for the CDR3: TGTGCCAGCCCCGCGAGTGATACGCAGTATTTT. Its translation is CASPASDTQYF.